This TCR beta chain stems from a study of blood T cell repertoires in COVID-19. Authors' data handling: Estimated nucleated cell counts came from reference gene primer amplification. This table comes from immunoSEQ multiplex PCR, and its TCRdb copy is limited to in-frame clones, with some not included. That table supplies the V and J calls and clone size; D and trimming were determined from the DNA. The sample lists about 120,000 clones; 85% were seen once. The CDR3 is 17 amino acids. V lost 3 bases, J lost 9 bases, and 13 bases stayed unmatched. Germline assignment: CDR1 DFQATT and CDR2 SNEGSKA (reference sequence). This clone has just a few counts.

The TCR was taken from a man older than 75 with acute or convalescent COVID-19. The chain recombines TRBV20-1 with TRBJ2-5, with TRBD2 matching over 16 bases. Sample: peripheral blood. In DNA form, the CDR3 reads TGCAGTGCTAGTACGAGGGGACTAGCGGGGGGGTTCGTGGCCCAGTACTTC. Translated: CSASTRGLAGGFVAQYF.